Sequencing of this T cell receptor beta chain was carried out in a study of blood T cell repertoires in COVID-19. Overall study: Sources were T cells, B-cell-depleted T cells, or PBMCs; the material itself was cDNA or gDNA.

The CDR3 runs 16 residues. The J segment lost 4 bases and the V segment lost 6 bases, leaving 11 bases of the junction unmatched. CDR1 and CDR2 (germline): MDHEN, SYDVKM. Per the study methods: Amplification of reference gene primers was used by the study to estimate nucleated cell counts. Assay: immunoSEQ multiplex PCR; the TCRdb copy retains only in-frame clones and omits some. V and J calls and clone size are given by that table; D and trimming were obtained from the DNA. Here the sample spans 210,000 or so clones, roughly 89% being singletons. The sequenced material came from peripheral blood. V usage is TRBV28 and J usage is TRBJ2-2, with TRBD2 identical over 7 bases. The sequence came from a man in his fifties or sixties with acute or convalescent COVID-19. The DNA for the CDR3 is TGTGCCAGCAGCTCCTGGGGGGGAGGGAGCACCGGGGAGCTGTTTTTT. It is translated as CASSSWGGGSTGELFF.